This paragraph covers one T cell receptor (beta chain) sequence. Its antigen is unknown. The sample originates from a study of cytomegalovirus exposure and HLA in healthy donors. General study findings and limits: The study designated 150 or so TCR beta chains cytomegalovirus-associated. Certain indistinguishable V segments, among them TRBV6-2 and TRBV6-3, were excluded.

This CDR3 is 16 amino acids long. CDR1 MDHEN and CDR2 SYDVKM come from the germline V gene. V was pared by 2 bases and J by 7 bases, with 21 bases between. It was with 60 Vbeta and 13 Jbeta primers that the PCR ran. The table came from immunoSEQ multiplex PCR; TCRdb's copy has only in-frame clones and leaves some out. The sample lists fewer than 100,000 clones, around 80% seen once, with approximately 4% in the top ten. The TCR sequence derives from a male donor in good health and CMV-seropositive. Input material: PBMCs. The V and J genes are TRBV28 and TRBJ2-7; D is possibly TRBD1 (5 bases). CDR3 coding DNA: TGTGCCAGCAGTTTACCAACCCAGGGTTTTTCTCGAGAGCAGTACTTC. Amino acid sequence: CASSLPTQGFSREQYF.